This T cell receptor (beta chain) was captured in a study of persistence of HIV-infected CD4 T cells. The stimulus was lysate of CMV-infected fibroblasts, around 10 ug/mL. CD40L-negative CD69-negative CD45RO-high memory CD4+ T cells were sorted as populations depleted of antigen-responding cells. PBMCs were depleted of CD8+ T cells before stimulation. V was trimmed by 7 bases and J by 7 bases, leaving 14 bases between them. The germline gives CDR1 LNHDA, CDR2 SQIVND (reference sequence). This CDR3 has 13 residues. The immunoSEQ assay was version 4, run in survey mode. This table comes from immunoSEQ multiplex PCR, and its TCRdb copy is limited to in-frame clones, with some not included. The sample holds some 30,000 clones; about 80% are singletons and the top ten take under 6.5%. This clone has only one observation. The antigen remains unidentified.

The source of this sequence is an adult woman with HIV who was CMV-seropositive. The sample here was CD4+ T cells sorted from PBMCs after roughly 18-hour stimulation, taken from a patient who received antiretroviral therapy. The genes are TRBV19 and TRBJ1-5; D is uncertain. CDR3 sequence: CASTPSPGQPQHF. The CDR3 DNA is TGTGCCAGTACTCCTTCCCCGGGGCAGCCCCAGCATTTT. Full variable domain (outside the CDR3, taken from reference TRBV19 and TRBJ1-5): DGGITQSPKYLFRKEGQNVTLSCEQNLNHDAMYWYRQDPGQGLRLIYYSQIVNDFQKGDIAEGYSVSREKKESFPLTVTSAQKNPTAFYLCASTPSPGQPQHFGDGTRLSIL.